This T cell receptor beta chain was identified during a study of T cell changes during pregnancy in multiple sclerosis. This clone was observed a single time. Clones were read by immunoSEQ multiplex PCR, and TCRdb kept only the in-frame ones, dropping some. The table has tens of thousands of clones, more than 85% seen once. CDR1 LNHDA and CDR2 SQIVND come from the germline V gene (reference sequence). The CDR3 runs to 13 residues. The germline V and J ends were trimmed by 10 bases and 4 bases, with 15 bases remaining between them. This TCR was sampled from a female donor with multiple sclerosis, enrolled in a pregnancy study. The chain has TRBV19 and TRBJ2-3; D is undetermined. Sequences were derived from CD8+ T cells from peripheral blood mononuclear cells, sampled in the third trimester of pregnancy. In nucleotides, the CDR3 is TGTGCCATATCCCAATCGAGCGCAGATACGCAGTATTTT. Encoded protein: CAISQSSADTQYF.